This entry concerns a single T cell receptor (beta chain). The data are from a study of blood T cell repertoires in COVID-19. Trimming left V 5 bases short and J 4 bases short, with 6 bases between. Germline CDR1 and CDR2: SGHTA and FQGNSA. The CDR3 runs to 13 residues. The data were produced by immunoSEQ multiplex PCR, yet TCRdb's version contains in-frame clones alone and is incomplete. The sample shows about 37,000 clones, about 90% of them seen only once. The sequence came from a human donor in a cohort sampled during active COVID-19. The sample comprised peripheral blood. The rearrangement joins TRBV7-2 to TRBJ2-6; D is undetermined. The CDR3 reads CASSARGANVLTF. The CDR3 DNA is TGTGCCAGCAGCGCCAGGGGGGCCAACGTCCTGACTTTC.